These T cell receptor beta chains were read from a single sample in a study of cytomegalovirus exposure and HLA in healthy donors. TCRdb's table, derived via immunoSEQ multiplex PCR, lists solely in-frame clones and lacks some. The sample holds more than 150,000 clones, 70% to 80% seen once. Sequenced sample: PBMCs. The receptors originated from a man younger than 30 in good health and CMV-seronegative. Each CDR3 is given with its conserved first and last residue. The order of the fields is D gene, J gene, clone size, V gene, CDR3 DNA, CDR3 protein. The D gene is left open where the match is weak. Size is stated for part of the rows, as once, few or many counts, or as a class when the clone is expanded.

TRBD1,TRBJ2-5,NA,TRBV2,TGTGCCAGCAGTGAGGAACAGGGGGCCCGGGAGACCCAGTACTTC,CASSEEQGARETQYF
TRBD1,TRBJ2-2,once,TRBV2,TGTGCCAGCAGTGGATCCGGGACAGCGAACACCGGGGAGCTGTTTTTT,CASSGSGTANTGELFF
TRBD1,TRBJ2-7,few,TRBV5-1,TGCGCCAGCAGCTTCGGGACAGGGACCTACGAGCAGTACTTC,CASSFGTGTYEQYF
TRBD1,TRBJ1-1,NA,TRBV7-9,TGTGCCAGCAGCCTTTCCCGGACAGGGAACACTGAAGCTTTCTTT,CASSLSRTGNTEAFF
TRBD1,TRBJ1-3,NA,TRBV19,TGTGCCAGTAGTATTACGGGACAGGGGAGAAACACCATATATTTT,CASSITGQGRNTIYF
NA,TRBJ1-1,NA,TRBV14,TGTGCCAAGATACGACAGGTTATGAACACTGAAGCTTTCTTT,CAKIRQVMNTEAFF
NA,TRBJ2-7,NA,TRBV30,TGTGCCTGGACGAGGGCAGGGGGAGGCGAGCAGTACTTC,CAWTRAGGGEQYF
TRBD1,TRBJ2-5,once,TRBV14,TGTGCCAGCAGCCCCATTACAGGGGTGGAGGAGACCCAGTACTTC,CASSPITGVEETQYF
NA,TRBJ2-2,NA,TRBV29-1,TGCAGCGTTGGGGCTAGCCCCGCCGGGGAGCTGTTTTTT,CSVGASPAGELFF
NA,TRBJ2-7,NA,TRBV7-2,TGTGCCAGCAGCTTAGCAAAACCAGGAGGCGAGCAGTACTTC,CASSLAKPGGEQYF
NA,TRBJ2-5,NA,TRBV7-2,TGTGCCAGCAGCTTAGCCCCGGACTTAGAGACCCAGTACTTC,CASSLAPDLETQYF
NA,TRBJ2-3,NA,TRBV29-1,TGCAGCGTTGAAGGGCAGGGAAAGCACACAGATACGCAGTATTTT,CSVEGQGKHTDTQYF
TRBD2,TRBJ2-3,NA,TRBV9,TGTGCCAGCAGCGCCCCGGGACTAGCGGAAGATACGCAGTATTTT,CASSAPGLAEDTQYF
TRBD1,TRBJ1-1,few,TRBV27,TGTGCCAGCAGTTCCGCCGGGACAGCGAACACTGAAGCTTTCTTT,CASSSAGTANTEAFF
NA,TRBJ2-7,NA,TRBV19,TGTGCCAGTAGTATTTTCCTCCTTAGAGGCTACGAGCAGTACTTC,CASSIFLLRGYEQYF
NA,TRBJ2-5,NA,TRBV11-3,TGTGCCAGCAGCTATGGTCAGGGGACGGTTAAGACCCAGTACTTC,CASSYGQGTVKTQYF
NA,TRBJ2-7,NA,TRBV10-3,TGTGCCATCAGGGGGCTGGATGAGCAGTACTTC,CAIRGLDEQYF
NA,TRBJ2-2,NA,TRBV30,TGTGCCTGGAGTGTACAGCTGTCTTCCGGGGAGCTGTTTTTT,CAWSVQLSSGELFF
NA,TRBJ1-1,NA,TRBV7-2,TGTGCCAGCAGCTTAGTTGACAAGAACACTGAAGCTTTCTTT,CASSLVDKNTEAFF
TRBD2,TRBJ2-1,NA,TRBV15,TGTGCCACCAGCGTAAAGACTAGCGGGAGTGGAATCTCCTACAATGAGCAGTTCTTC,CATSVKTSGSGISYNEQFF
NA,TRBJ2-5,few,TRBV18,TGTGCCATGATGCCGGACTGGGATGAGGAGACCCAGTACTTC,CAMMPDWDEETQYF
TRBD1,TRBJ1-4,NA,TRBV5-1,TGCGCCAGCAGCTCAGGGGGCGTCACTAATGAAAAACTGTTTTTT,CASSSGGVTNEKLFF
NA,TRBJ1-1,NA,TRBV29-1,TGCAGCGTGGCTCCGAGGACAGCGAACACTGAAGCTTTCTTT,CSVAPRTANTEAFF
TRBD1,TRBJ1-3,many,TRBV7-2,TGTGCCAGCAGCCGTGAACAGGGGATTGGAAACACCATATATTTT,CASSREQGIGNTIYF
NA,TRBJ1-2,NA,TRBV6-1,TGTGCCAGCAGTGCACAGGGACGTGACGACACCTTC,CASSAQGRDDTF
NA,TRBJ2-3,NA,TRBV7-3,TGTGCCAGCAGCCTCGGGAGCACAGATACGCAGTATTTT,CASSLGSTDTQYF
NA,TRBJ1-1,NA,TRBV30,TGTGCCTGGAGTGTCGGACAGTCGAACACTGAAGCTTTCTTT,CAWSVGQSNTEAFF
TRBD1,TRBJ2-7,few,TRBV5-6,TGTGCCAGCAGCGCCGGGACAGTGGCCTTCTCCTACGAGCAGTACTTC,CASSAGTVAFSYEQYF
TRBD1,TRBJ1-1,NA,TRBV7-2,TGTGCCAGCAGCCCCCGGACAGGGCTGAACACTGAAGCTTTCTTT,CASSPRTGLNTEAFF
TRBD1,TRBJ1-1,NA,TRBV5-1,TGCGCCAGCAGCCCTGGACAGGGTCACACTGAAGCTTTCTTT,CASSPGQGHTEAFF
NA,TRBJ2-1,NA,TRBV18,TGTGCCAGCTCACCATCGGGGAACAATGAGCAGTTCTTC,CASSPSGNNEQFF
NA,TRBJ1-5,once,TRBV4-1,TGCGCCAGCAGCCGCGACGGGGAAAGTCCCCAGCATTTT,CASSRDGESPQHF
TRBD1,TRBJ2-1,NA,TRBV30,TGTGCCTGGAGCCGAGGGACAGGTGGGGGTGAGCAGTTCTTC,CAWSRGTGGGEQFF
NA,TRBJ1-2,NA,TRBV19,TGTGCCAGTGGGACATCTAACTATGGCTACACCTTC,CASGTSNYGYTF
NA,TRBJ1-1,NA,TRBV13,TGTGCCAGCAACCGTTGGGAGGGTACGGCGAAAGAAGCTTTCTTT,CASNRWEGTAKEAFF
NA,TRBJ2-3,once,TRBV27,TGTGCCAGCCGCACAGGGAGCACAGATACGCAGTATTTT,CASRTGSTDTQYF
TRBD1,TRBJ2-7,NA,TRBV29-1,TGCAGCGTGATCCGGGACAGGAGTTCCTACGAGCAGTACTTC,CSVIRDRSSYEQYF
TRBD2,TRBJ2-7,NA,TRBV19,TGTGCCAGTAGTACCGCGGGGGGTTACGAGCAGTACTTC,CASSTAGGYEQYF
TRBD2,TRBJ2-7,NA,TRBV4-2,TGTGCCAGCAGCCAAGAACTAGCGGGAGGGTTCTACGAGCAGTACTTC,CASSQELAGGFYEQYF
NA,TRBJ1-1,NA,TRBV5-1,TGCGCCAGCAGTAACAGACAGGCGAACACTGAAGCTTTCTTT,CASSNRQANTEAFF
NA,TRBJ2-1,NA,TRBV4-2,TGTGCCAGCAGCCAAACAGGGTACAGCTCCTACAATGAGCAGTTCTTC,CASSQTGYSSYNEQFF
TRBD2,TRBJ2-7,NA,TRBV2,TGTGCCAGCAGGGGACTAGCGGTTCCCTACGAGCAGTACTTC,CASRGLAVPYEQYF
TRBD2,TRBJ2-7,NA,TRBV4-3,TGCGCCAGCAGCCACCGACTAGCGGGAGAAGAATACGAGCAGTACTTC,CASSHRLAGEEYEQYF
TRBD1,TRBJ1-3,NA,TRBV18,TGTGCCAGCTCACCGGGGAAGAGGGGGCTGTCTGGAAACACCATATATTTT,CASSPGKRGLSGNTIYF
NA,TRBJ1-2,NA,TRBV2,TGTGCCAGCAGTGAAGCGACAGGTTACTATGGAGGCTACACCTTC,CASSEATGYYGGYTF
NA,TRBJ1-2,NA,TRBV15,TGTGCCACCAGCAGAGAGGACGGACTAAACTATGGCTACACCTTC,CATSREDGLNYGYTF
NA,TRBJ2-3,NA,TRBV5-6,TGTGCCAGCAGCTTGCCGGGGTCCACAGATACGCAGTATTTT,CASSLPGSTDTQYF
TRBD1,TRBJ1-5,NA,TRBV19,TGTGCCGGCAGGGACAGTAACTGGATTAGCAATCAGCCCCAGCATTTT,CAGRDSNWISNQPQHF
TRBD1,TRBJ1-2,NA,TRBV30,TGTGCCTGGACTCACAGGGGCCACTATGGCTACACCTTC,CAWTHRGHYGYTF
NA,TRBJ2-7,few,TRBV27,TGTGCCAGCAGTCTCGCTAGCGCGCACTACGAGCAGTACTTC,CASSLASAHYEQYF
NA,TRBJ2-7,NA,TRBV10-1,TGCGCCAGCAGTGACCACCTTAAGCATGATCCCACCTACGAGCAGTACTTC,CASSDHLKHDPTYEQYF
NA,TRBJ2-3,NA,TRBV7-2,TGTGCCAGCAGCTTAGGAGAGCGCACAGATACGCAGTATTTT,CASSLGERTDTQYF
TRBD2,TRBJ2-5,NA,TRBV18,TGTGCCAGCTCACCAGGACTAGCGGGGATAGAGACCCAGTACTTC,CASSPGLAGIETQYF
NA,TRBJ1-5,NA,TRBV9,TGTGCCAGCAGCGCGGGGGGGGGAGATCAGCCCCAGCATTTT,CASSAGGGDQPQHF
TRBD1,TRBJ2-3,few,TRBV15,TGTGCCACCAGCAGAGCGGGACAGGGGTCTGGAGATACGCAGTATTTT,CATSRAGQGSGDTQYF
NA,TRBJ1-5,NA,TRBV4-2,TGTGCCAGCAGCCAAGACCGACAACAGGGCGCCAATCAGCCCCAGCATTTT,CASSQDRQQGANQPQHF